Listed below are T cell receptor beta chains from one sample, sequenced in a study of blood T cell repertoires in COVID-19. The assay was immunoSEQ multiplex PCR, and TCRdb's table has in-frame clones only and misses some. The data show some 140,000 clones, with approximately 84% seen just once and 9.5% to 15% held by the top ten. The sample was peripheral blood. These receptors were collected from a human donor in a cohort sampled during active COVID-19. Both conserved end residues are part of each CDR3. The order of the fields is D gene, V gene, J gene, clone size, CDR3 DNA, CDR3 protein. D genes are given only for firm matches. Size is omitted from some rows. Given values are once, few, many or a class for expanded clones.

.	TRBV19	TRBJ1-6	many	TGTGCCAGTAGTATTTCAGTGGATTCACCCCTCCACTTT	CASSISVDSPLHF
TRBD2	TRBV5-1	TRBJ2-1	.	TGCGCCAGCAGCTTAACCCCGGGGGGTTCCTACAATGAGCAGTTCTTC	CASSLTPGGSYNEQFF
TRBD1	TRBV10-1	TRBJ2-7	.	TGCGCCAGCAGCCAGACAGGGGCAGGCGAGCAGTACTTC	CASSQTGAGEQYF
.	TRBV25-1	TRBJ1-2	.	TGTGCCAGCAGCAGGGGTGGCTCTGGCTACACCTTC	CASSRGGSGYTF
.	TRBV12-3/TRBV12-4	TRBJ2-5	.	TGTGCCAGCAGCTCTAGGGGCCCGGGGACCCAGTACTTC	CASSSRGPGTQYF
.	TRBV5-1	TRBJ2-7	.	TGCGCCAGCAGCTTACAGGCGACGTCCTACGAGCAGTACTTC	CASSLQATSYEQYF
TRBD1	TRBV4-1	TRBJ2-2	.	TGCGCCAGCAGCCAACCCCAGGGGGTCTCCACCGGGGAGCTGTTTTTT	CASSQPQGVSTGELFF
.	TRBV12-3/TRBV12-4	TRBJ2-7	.	TGTGCCAGCACTCCTCAGAGGGGGTACGAGCAGTACTTC	CASTPQRGYEQYF
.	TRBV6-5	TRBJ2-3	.	TGTGCCAGCAGCGCTGTAGATTCTCGCACAGATACGCAGTATTTT	CASSAVDSRTDTQYF
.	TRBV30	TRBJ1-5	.	TGTGCCTGGAGCTACCATAGCAATCAGCCCCAGCATTTT	CAWSYHSNQPQHF
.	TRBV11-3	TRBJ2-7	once	TGTGCCAGCAGCTTAGTTTTCCCTCATAGATGGCAGTACTTC	CASSLVFPHRWQYF
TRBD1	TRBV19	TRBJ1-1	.	TGTGCCAGTAGTATTCCAACTGGACAGGGGGCGCCCACTGAAGCTTTCTTT	CASSIPTGQGAPTEAFF
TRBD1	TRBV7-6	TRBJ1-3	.	TGTGCCAGCAGCTTAGGGGGTACCGGGACAGGGGCCTACGGCCCCCGTGGAAACACCATATATTTT	CASSLGGTGTGAYGPRGNTIYF
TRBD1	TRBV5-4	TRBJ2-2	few	TGTGCCAGCAGCCGAGGGACAGGGGCCGGGGAGCTGTTTTTT	CASSRGTGAGELFF
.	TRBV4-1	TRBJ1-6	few	TGCGCCAGCAGCCAGAGGAGCGGTTCACCCCTCCACTTT	CASSQRSGSPLHF
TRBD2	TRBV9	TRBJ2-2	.	TGTGCCAGCAGTATGATAGCGGGGGGAAACACCGGGGAGCTGTTTTTT	CASSMIAGGNTGELFF
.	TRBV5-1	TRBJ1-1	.	TGCGCCAGCAGCTTGGACAGGGAGGCTTTCTTT	CASSLDREAFF
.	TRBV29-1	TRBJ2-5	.	TGCAGCGTCGCGGAGGAGACCCAGTACTTC	CSVAEETQYF
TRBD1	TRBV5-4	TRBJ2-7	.	TGTGCCAGCAGCGGGGACAGGGGCTACGAGCAGTACTTC	CASSGDRGYEQYF
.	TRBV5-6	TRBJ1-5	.	TGTGCCAGCAGCTTGGCCGGGACACTCATCCGGAATCAGCCCCAGCATTTT	CASSLAGTLIRNQPQHF
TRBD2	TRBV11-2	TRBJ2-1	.	TGTGCCAGCAGCTTAGACAGCGGGGGGGCCTATACGTTCTTC	CASSLDSGGAYTFF
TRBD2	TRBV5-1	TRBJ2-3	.	TGCGCCAGCAGCGCGAGAAGCGGGGGGGCGACAGATACGCAGTATTTT	CASSARSGGATDTQYF